This is a list of T cell receptor beta chains from one sample in a study of graft-versus-host responses after intestinal transplantation. Clones were read by immunoSEQ multiplex PCR, and TCRdb kept only the in-frame ones, dropping some. This table has tens of thousands of clones, approximately 83% appearing once. Their target antigens are unknown. The starting material was unstimulated CD8+ T cells sorted from spleen or lymph node cells, obtained before intestinal transplant. Receptor source: a human donor who received an intestinal transplant. CDR3s include the opening cysteine and the closing phenylalanine or tryptophan.

v_call cdr3_aa
TRBV6-1 CASTSGTGDLVEQFF
TRBV7-2 CASLAGYEQYF
TRBV5-1 CASSLKAGGHGEQFF
TRBV5-6 CASSLATGTSRNTEAFF
TRBV28 CATSSGTGLQPQHF
TRBV11-2 CASSPFSGSYNEQFF
TRBV7-3 CASSLITGDEQFF
TRBV28 CASSWGSQGTDTQYF
TRBV28 CASSLMAPRGTDTQYF
TRBV19 CASSIGSDYNEQFF
TRBV7-3 CASSHPSGGDEQFF
TRBV6-5 CASSYSLGSADEQYF
TRBV10-3 CAISGVHRDPILGYTF
TRBV28 CASSLSKMNTEAFF
TRBV27 CASSTPLQDSTDTQYF
TRBV27 CASKHRGKPQHF
TRBV7-2 CASSWGTAKEQYF
TRBV19 CASGEGELFF
TRBV4-2 CASSQTLAGALDTQYF
TRBV19 CASSGSGGIRSYNEQFF
TRBV19 CASSIGGPETNYGYTF
TRBV28 CASSFPNLQTQYF
TRBV7-2 CASSFPLAGGPEETQYF
TRBV11-2 CASSLGLAGVGQFF
TRBV7-2 CASSLVIYEQYF
TRBV4-1 CASSESVPYAGELFF
TRBV10-3 CAIAPGTSGRRGAETQYF
TRBV29-1 CSARVYSYEQYF
TRBV27 CASSWMGGSSYNEQFF
TRBV19 CASLALAGGQSGELFF
TRBV27 CASTDGTGIHYGYTF
TRBV7-8 CASSLVRRQNEQYF
TRBV4-1 CASSRPQTGGANEKLFF
TRBV6-5 CASSYSQQGWETQYF
TRBV13 CASSLRGVEQFF
TRBV7-9 CASSLFQGAYEQYF
TRBV27 CASSSLPGGPYSNQPQHF